These 30 T cell receptor beta chains came from one sample sequenced in a study of T cells in Graves' hyperthyroidism and ophthalmopathy. RNA transcripts provided the source from which TCR beta CDR3 regions were amplified. Initially, a first-round RT-PCR of the TCR CDR3 employed the HTBI primer set. Each CDR3 protein gets one entry after TCRdb re-called the multiplex PCR reads with MiXCR. The sample has about 520,000 distinct CDR3 sequences; around 22% are singletons. The sequenced sample was blood. Every receptor here comes from a woman aged 30 to 39 with Graves' ophthalmopathy.

The J gene is TRBJ1-5, the V gene TRBV19; maybe TRBD1 (5 bases). This CDR3 has 16 amino acids. The ends were cut back, 5 bases at V and 3 bases at J, with 17 bases in the middle. Germline CDR1 and CDR2: LNHDA and SQIVND (reference sequence). The DNA for the CDR3 is TGTGCCAGTAGTGGTCCGGGACCGACCTTCAATCAGCCCCAGCATTTT. This gives the protein CASSGPGPTFNQPQHF.

The sample holds many counts of this clonotype. One end of the junction varies from germline; a read error may be responsible. J is TRBJ2-5 and V is TRBV6-1; D may be TRBD1 (6 bases). The CDR3 covers 14 residues. The germline gives CDR1 MNHNS, CDR2 SASEGT. The CDR3 DNA sequence: TGTGCCAGCAGGCCCGCTACAGGGTTAGAGGCCCAGTACTTC. This codes for CASRPATGLEAQYF.

As regards this clonotype: Here the CDR3 omits its conserved ending phenylalanine or tryptophan, so a read error is the likely source. The limits of the CDR3 on the DNA are not certain, so only TCRdb's listed CDR3 is given. The chain carries TRBV28 and TRBJ1-5; TRBD1 reflects the table's D call only, with no check against the DNA. Both ends counted, the CDR3 spans 12 residues. Germline CDR1 is MDHEN and CDR2 is SYDVKM. The CDR3 sequence: CATRTANQPQRV.

This clonotype was observed many times. The J gene is TRBJ2-5, the V gene TRBV20-1, with TRBD2 identical over 7 bases. CDR3 length equals 13 residues. Germline V gives CDR1 DFQATT, CDR2 SNEGSKA (reference sequence). The CDR3 loop is CRQDLFGGKTQYF. As DNA, the CDR3 is TGCAGACAGGACCTTTTCGGGGGGAAGACCCAGTACTTC.

To note about this clonotype: A much larger clone sits a single nucleotide away, making a read error possible. The chain carries TRBV5-1 and TRBJ1-1; D call uncertain. The CDR3 is 14 residues long. Germline V gene data show CDR1 as SGHRS and CDR2 as YFSETQ. DNA of the CDR3: TGCGCCAGCAGCGAAGGCGGGTTGAACGCTGAAGCTTTCTTT. The encoded protein is CASSEGGLNAEAFF.

The sample holds many counts of this clonotype. The chain joins TRBV6-1 to TRBJ1-5; D gene ambiguous. Germline assignment: CDR1 MNHNS and CDR2 SASEGT. This CDR3 spans 16 amino acids. V lost 2 bases and J 2 bases, leaving 13 bases between the germline ends. The CDR3 DNA follows: TGTGCCAGCAGTGAACGTGGCCCGAGGCGCAATCAGCCCCAGCATTTT. This sequence encodes CASSERGPRRNQPQHF.

In the case of this clonotype: This sequence may be a read error, since a much larger clone differs from it by one base. V is TRBV21-1 and J is TRBJ2-7; the table assigns TRBD2, which was not confirmed against the DNA. TRBV21-1 corresponds to a pseudogene. The CDR3 spans 14 residues. In DNA, the CDR3 is TGTGCCATCAGCAACCGGGACATAGCGTACGAGCAGTACTTC. Amino acids: CAISNRDIAYEQYF.

In regard to this clonotype: One junction end disagrees with the germline gene, perhaps due to a read error. J is TRBJ1-2 and V is TRBV11-2; 7 bases are shared with TRBD1. This CDR3 has 15 amino acids. CDR1 and CDR2 (germline): SGHAT, FQNNGV. CDR3 sequence (DNA): TGCGCCAGCAGCAAGTCCGGACAGGCTAACTATGGCTACACCTTC. Translation: CASSKSGQANYGYTF.

This clonotype was detected ten times or more. CDR3 nucleotide sequence: TGTGCCAGCAGGGACAGGGGGGGTACCTACGAGCAGTACTTC. It specifies CASRDRGGTYEQYF. The J gene is TRBJ2-7, the V gene TRBV2, with 10 bases lining up with TRBD1. The CDR3 covers 14 residues. Looked up from germline, CDR1 is SNHLY and CDR2 is FYNNEI. The V and J ends lost 6 bases and 2 bases, in that order; junction bases with no gene match: 4.

This clonotype was picked up many times. The chain recombines TRBV18 with TRBJ2-2; TRBD2 is a possible D gene (5 bases). Germline V gene sequence: CDR1 KGHSH, CDR2 LQKENI. Trimming took 3 bases from V and 4 from J, leaving 6 bases between them. The CDR3 has 13 residues. The CDR3 nucleotides read TGTGCCAGCTCACCGGGGAGCACCGGGGAGCTGTTTTTT. This gives the protein CASSPGSTGELFF.

This clonotype was seen a few times. V usage is TRBV5-8 and J usage is TRBJ1-2; possibly TRBD1 for D (5 bases). The germline V gene has CDR1 SGHTS and CDR2 YDEGEE. The V and J ends lost 5 bases and 4 bases respectively, with 15 bases between them. This CDR3 comprises 14 residues. The chain's CDR3 is CASSWTQPFYGYTF. CDR3 bases: TGTGCCAGCAGTTGGACACAACCATTCTATGGCTACACCTTC.

This clonotype occurred many times. The rearrangement joins TRBV28 to TRBJ2-6, with D uncertain. CDR1 and CDR2 (germline): MDHEN, SYDVKM. Trimming took off 4 bases at V and 2 bases at J, with 6 bases between the two ends. The CDR3 sequence is 14 residues long. This CDR3 is CASSSPPGANVLTF. As DNA, the CDR3 is TGTGCCAGCAGTTCCCCACCTGGGGCCAACGTCCTGACTTTC.

V is TRBV7-2 and J is TRBJ2-7; 8 bases map to TRBD2. CDR1 and CDR2 from the germline V gene are SGHTA and FQGNSA. Trimming cost V 6 bases and J 2 bases; bases outside gene matches: 6. The CDR3 loop spans 14 amino acids. CDR3 in DNA: TGTGCCAGCAGTCTGACTAGCGTACCCTACGAGCAGTACTTC. Translated, it gives CASSLTSVPYEQYF.

The chain uses TRBV9 and TRBJ2-5; tentatively, D is TRBD2 (5 bases). Germline CDR1 reads SGDLS; CDR2 reads YYNGEE. V dropped 0 bases and J dropped 0 bases, with 9 bases sitting between them. This CDR3 is built from 15 residues. For the CDR3, the DNA is TGTGCCAGCAGCGTAGGAACGGGGAACCAAGAGACCCAGTACTTC. This encodes CASSVGTGNQETQYF.

This clonotype was observed at least ten times. One end of the junction fails to match germline, which may point to a read error. The V and J genes are TRBV7-2 and TRBJ2-2; 7 nucleotides agree with TRBD2. The CDR3 is 15 amino acids. The germline CDR1 and CDR2 sequences are SGHTA and FQGNSA. The CDR3 sequence is CASSLLAGVTGELFF. CDR3 coding DNA: TGTGCCAGCAGCTTGCTTGCGGGGGTGACCGGGGAGCTATTTTTT.

In this sample, this clonotype turned up many times. The chain uses TRBV6-5 and TRBJ2-7, with D perhaps matching TRBD2 (5 bases). CDR1 is MNHEY and CDR2 is SVGAGI in the germline V gene. Between the trimmed V and J ends, which lost 0 bases and 9 bases, there was a span of 6 bases. The CDR3 loop spans 11 amino acids. CDR3 amino acids: CASSYSGGQYF. DNA of the CDR3: TGTGCCAGCAGTTACTCCGGAGGGCAGTACTTC.

The CDR3 here is CASSPPESGELFF. DNA for the CDR3: TGCGCCAGCAGCCCACCCGAGAGCGGGGAGCTGTTTTTT. The chain employs TRBV5-1 and TRBJ2-2; D remains ambiguous. The CDR3 contains 13 residues. The germline V and J ends were trimmed by 4 bases and 7 bases, with 11 bases remaining between them. From germline, CDR1 is SGHRS and CDR2 YFSETQ.

This clonotype occurred a few times. The rearrangement links TRBV4-1 to TRBJ1-5; no clear D. The CDR3 length is 16 residues. Germline V CDR1 and CDR2: MGHRA, YSYEKL. V shed 0 bases and J shed 3 bases, with 12 bases lying between them. CDR3 region: CASSQDGSGNNQPQHF. CDR3 sequence (DNA): TGCGCCAGCAGCCAAGATGGGTCCGGGAACAATCAGCCCCAGCATTTT.

The chain links TRBV2 to TRBJ2-5, with no clear D. The V and J ends lost 8 bases and 4 bases respectively, with 14 bases between them. From germline, CDR1 is SNHLY and CDR2 FYNNEI. The CDR3 contains 13 residues. CDR3 DNA: TGTGCCAGCTCGGGTCAGCGACTAGAGACCCAGTACTTC. Its protein is CASSGQRLETQYF.

In this sample, this clonotype turned up many times. The chain joins TRBV27 to TRBJ2-6; D is possibly TRBD2 (7 bases). The ends were cut back, 4 bases at V and 0 bases at J, with 19 bases in the middle. Germline CDR1 MNHEY, CDR2 SMNVEV (reference sequence). The CDR3 runs 19 residues. The CDR3 nucleotides read TGTGCCAGCAGTTCGAGGGGGGGACACCCTGCCTCTGGGGCCAACGTCCTGACTTTC. It translates to CASSSRGGHPASGANVLTF.

V usage is TRBV14 and J usage is TRBJ2-2; possibly TRBD1 or TRBD2 for D (5 bases each). There are 17 residues in the CDR3. Germline-derived CDR1 and CDR2 are SGHDN and FVKESK. Trimming stripped 8 bases from V and 1 base from J, with 20 bases between. Here the CDR3 reads CASGEFLGAKNTGELFF. CDR3 DNA: TGTGCCAGCGGGGAGTTTCTAGGGGCAAAGAACACCGGGGAGCTGTTTTTT.

The rearrangement joins TRBV2 to TRBJ2-5; tentatively, D is TRBD2 (5 bases). V dropped 4 bases and J dropped 8 bases, with 23 bases sitting between them. The CDR3 length is 16 residues. Looked up from germline, CDR1 is SNHLY and CDR2 is FYNNEI. For the CDR3, the DNA is TGTGCCAGCAGTGCCCAGACAACCGGACTGTTAGGTACCCAGTACTTC. Encoded protein: CASSAQTTGLLGTQYF.

This clonotype has at least ten counts. The chain has TRBV7-3 and TRBJ2-7, with D uncertain. V was clipped by 1 base and J by 3 bases, with 13 bases between them. Germline assignment: CDR1 SGHTA and CDR2 FQGTGA. This CDR3 is built from 15 residues. The CDR3 region is CASSLSPAIYYEQYF. In nucleotides, the CDR3 is TGTGCCAGCAGCTTAAGCCCGGCCATCTACTACGAGCAGTACTTC.

This clonotype has a count of ten or more. The chain employs TRBV6-5 and TRBJ1-1; D possibly corresponds to TRBD1 (5 bases). From germline, CDR1 is MNHEY and CDR2 SVGAGI. Trimming cost V 4 bases and J 2 bases, with 8 bases left between them. This CDR3 is 13 amino acids long. For the CDR3, the DNA is TGTGCCAGCAGTTGGGGCAGCAACACTGAAGCTTTCTTT. This sequence encodes CASSWGSNTEAFF.

This clonotype was seen repeatedly, ten times or more. Written as DNA, the CDR3 is TGTGCCAGCAGCGTAGAGGTGGCCGGGGAGCTGTTTTTT. Amino acid sequence: CASSVEVAGELFF. The chain has TRBV9 and TRBJ2-2, with D hard to call. The germline gives CDR1 SGDLS, CDR2 YYNGEE. Deletions cut 0 bases from V and 6 bases from J, with 6 bases between. This CDR3 is built from 13 residues.

In its sample, this clonotype was seen many times. The chain combines TRBV20-1 with TRBJ2-5; 7 positions agree with TRBD1. J lost 2 bases, V lost 4 bases, and 4 bases had no gene match. The CDR3 runs to 13 residues. Germline V gene lookup returns CDR1 DFQATT and CDR2 SNEGSKA (reference sequence). CDR3 region: CSAINRGQETQYF. The CDR3 coding sequence is TGCAGTGCTATAAACAGGGGACAAGAGACCCAGTACTTC.

This clonotype was recorded many times. The V and J genes are TRBV15 and TRBJ2-7; D ambiguous. Germline CDR1 reads LNHNV; CDR2 reads YYDKDF (reference sequence). This CDR3 region has 13 residues. V lost 2 bases, J lost 0 bases, and 5 bases lay in between. CDR3 protein: CATSRTSSYEQYF. The CDR3, as DNA: TGTGCCACCAGCAGAACCAGCTCCTACGAGCAGTACTTC.

Ten or more counts support this clonotype. This chain connects TRBV20-1 to TRBJ1-5; D remains unclear. Germline lookup yields CDR1 DFQATT and CDR2 SNEGSKA (reference sequence). This CDR3 has 14 residues. V was clipped by 6 bases and J by 1 base, with 13 bases between them. The CDR3 loop reads CSAPVDGSNQPQHF. As DNA, the CDR3 is TGCAGTGCCCCTGTCGACGGCAGCAATCAGCCCCAGCATTTT.

Points on this clonotype: A junction end diverges from the germline sequence, so it may reflect a read error. The chain couples TRBV20-1 to TRBJ1-1, with unresolved D. This CDR3 comprises 16 residues. Germline V gives CDR1 DFQATT, CDR2 SNEGSKA (reference sequence). This chain's CDR3 is CSARSRLFAMNAEAFF. CDR3 DNA: TGCAGTGCTAGAAGTAGACTATTCGCTATGAACGCTGAAGCTTTCTTT.

This clonotype was seen repeatedly, ten times or more. The chain links TRBV27 to TRBJ2-7, with a possible D match to TRBD1 (5 bases). This CDR3 is built from 14 residues. Trimming shortened V by 5 bases and J by 3 bases, and 14 bases separated the two germline ends. Germline lookup yields CDR1 MNHEY and CDR2 SMNVEV (reference sequence). The CDR3 loop reads CASSPPDTLYEQYF. The CDR3 DNA reads as TGTGCCAGCAGTCCCCCGGACACCCTCTACGAGCAGTACTTC.